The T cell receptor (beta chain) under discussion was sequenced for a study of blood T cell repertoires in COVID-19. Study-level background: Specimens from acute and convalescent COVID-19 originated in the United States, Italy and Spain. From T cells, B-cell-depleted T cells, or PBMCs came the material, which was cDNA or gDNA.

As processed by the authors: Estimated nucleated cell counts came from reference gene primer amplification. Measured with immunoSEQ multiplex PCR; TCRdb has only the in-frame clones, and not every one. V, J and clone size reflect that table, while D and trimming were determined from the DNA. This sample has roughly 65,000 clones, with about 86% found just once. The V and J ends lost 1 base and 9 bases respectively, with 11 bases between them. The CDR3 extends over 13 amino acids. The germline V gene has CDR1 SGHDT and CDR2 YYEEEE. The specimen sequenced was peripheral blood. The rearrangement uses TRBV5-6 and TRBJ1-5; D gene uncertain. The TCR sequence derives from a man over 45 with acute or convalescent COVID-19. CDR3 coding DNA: TGTGCCAGCAGCTTGAGGGAGTCACGGCCCCAGCATTTT. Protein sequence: CASSLRESRPQHF.